The present TCR beta chain was sequenced within a study of cytomegalovirus exposure and HLA in healthy donors. The PCR made use of 60 Vbeta and 13 Jbeta primers. Data came from immunoSEQ multiplex PCR; TCRdb stores just in-frame clones and leaves some out. The sample consists of more than 95,000 clones, 70% to 80% of them appearing once. The material sequenced was PBMCs. This clonotype originated in a man aged 50 to 60 in good health and CMV-seropositive.

For the CDR3, the DNA is TGTGCCACCAGCAGAGCCCGTGGGGCTAGCGGTTCCTACAATGAGCAGTTCTTC. It specifies CATSRARGASGSYNEQFF. The V gene is TRBV15, the J gene TRBJ2-1, with 7 nucleotides matching TRBD2. In germline, CDR1 is LNHNV, CDR2 YYDKDF (reference sequence). The CDR3 totals 18 residues. V shed 1 base, J shed 1 base, and the junction held 10 bases outside the gene matches.